The TCR beta chain under discussion was sequenced for a study of OX40 agonist ivuxolimab in advanced cancers. The method was immunoSEQ multiplex PCR; TCRdb's version includes in-frame clones alone and lacks a portion of them. In the table there are roughly 61,000 clones, approximately 86% of which are singletons. This clone was observed a single time. The V end was cut by 2 bases, the J end by 0 bases, with 14 bases between. CDR1 and CDR2 from the germline V gene are MNHEY and SMNVEV (reference sequence). The CDR3 covers 18 residues. The chain has TRBV27 and TRBJ1-6, with a weak D call TRBD1 (6 bases). This receptor was taken from an adult with an advanced solid tumor such as melanoma, head and neck, liver or kidney cancer. Sequenced here: CD4+ or CD8+ T cells sorted from blood, sampled in a trial of the OX40 agonist ivuxolimab. The DNA for the CDR3 is TGTGCCAGCAGTTTACGGGGGGCAGCGAGCTCCTATAATTCACCCCTCCACTTT. Its protein is CASSLRGAASSYNSPLHF.